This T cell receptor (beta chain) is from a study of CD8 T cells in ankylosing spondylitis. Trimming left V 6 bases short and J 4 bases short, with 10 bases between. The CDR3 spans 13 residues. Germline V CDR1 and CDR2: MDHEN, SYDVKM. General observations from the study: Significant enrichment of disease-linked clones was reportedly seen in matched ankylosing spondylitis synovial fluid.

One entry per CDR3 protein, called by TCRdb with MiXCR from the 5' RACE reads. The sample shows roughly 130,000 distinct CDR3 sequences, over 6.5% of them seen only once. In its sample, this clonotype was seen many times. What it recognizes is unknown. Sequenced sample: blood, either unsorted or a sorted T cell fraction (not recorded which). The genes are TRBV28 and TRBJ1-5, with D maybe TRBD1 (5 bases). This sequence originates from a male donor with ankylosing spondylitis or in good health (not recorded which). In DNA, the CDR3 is TGTGCCAGCAGCGGCAGGGCAAATCAGCCCCAGCATTTT. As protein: CASSGRANQPQHF.